This T cell receptor (beta chain) derives from a study of cytomegalovirus exposure and HLA in healthy donors. Germline V CDR1 and CDR2: MDHEN, SYDVKM. The CDR3 is 13 residues long. Unmatched junction bases numbered 3, after V lost 3 bases and J lost 6 bases. On this clone: Its antigen is as yet unknown.

PCR employed 60 Vbeta and 13 Jbeta primers. The protocol was immunoSEQ multiplex PCR, while the TCRdb copy is restricted to in-frame clones and leaves out a portion. The sample lists some 160,000 clones; over 80% were seen once. General study results and limits: Segments of the TCR beta V type were, in most cases, productive about 87% or about 30% of the time in an earlier analysis.

The sample consisted of PBMCs. This sequence joins TRBV28 and TRBJ2-7, with 9 bases lining up with TRBD1. The source of this sequence is a male donor in good health and CMV-seronegative. CDR3 in DNA: TGTGCCAGCAGTTTGCGGACAGGGGCCGAGCAGTACTTC. Residues: CASSLRTGAEQYF.